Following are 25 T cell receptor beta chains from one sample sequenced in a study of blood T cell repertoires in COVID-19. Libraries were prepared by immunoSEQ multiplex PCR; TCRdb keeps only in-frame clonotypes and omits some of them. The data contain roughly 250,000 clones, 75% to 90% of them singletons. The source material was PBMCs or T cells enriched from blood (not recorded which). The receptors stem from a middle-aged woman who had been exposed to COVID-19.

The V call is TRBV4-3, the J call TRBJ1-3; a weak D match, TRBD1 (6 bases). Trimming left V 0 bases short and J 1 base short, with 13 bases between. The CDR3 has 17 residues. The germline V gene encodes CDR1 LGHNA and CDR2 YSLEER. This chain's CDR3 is CASSQELGQSSGNTIYF. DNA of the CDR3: TGCGCCAGCAGCCAAGAATTAGGACAGAGTTCTGGAAACACCATATATTTT.

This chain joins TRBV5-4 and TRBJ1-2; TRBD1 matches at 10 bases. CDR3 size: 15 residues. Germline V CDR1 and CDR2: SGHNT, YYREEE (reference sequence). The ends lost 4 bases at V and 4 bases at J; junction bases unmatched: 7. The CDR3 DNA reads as TGTGCCAGCAGCCCGGGACAGGGGAGCTCCTATGGCTACACCTTC. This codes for CASSPGQGSSYGYTF.

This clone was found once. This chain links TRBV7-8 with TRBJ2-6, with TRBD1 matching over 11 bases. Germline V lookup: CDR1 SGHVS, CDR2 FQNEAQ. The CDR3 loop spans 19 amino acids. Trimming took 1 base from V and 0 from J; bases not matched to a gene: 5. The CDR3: CASSLVRDRGTSGANVLTF. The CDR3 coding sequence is TGTGCCAGCAGCTTAGTTCGGGACAGGGGGACCTCTGGGGCCAACGTCCTGACTTTC.

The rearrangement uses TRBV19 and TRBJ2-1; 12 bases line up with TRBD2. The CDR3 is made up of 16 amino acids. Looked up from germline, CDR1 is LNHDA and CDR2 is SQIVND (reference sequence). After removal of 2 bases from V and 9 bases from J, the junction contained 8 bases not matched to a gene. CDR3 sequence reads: CASSIWASGRAGEQFF. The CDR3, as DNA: TGTGCCAGTAGTATATGGGCTAGCGGGAGGGCCGGTGAGCAGTTCTTC.

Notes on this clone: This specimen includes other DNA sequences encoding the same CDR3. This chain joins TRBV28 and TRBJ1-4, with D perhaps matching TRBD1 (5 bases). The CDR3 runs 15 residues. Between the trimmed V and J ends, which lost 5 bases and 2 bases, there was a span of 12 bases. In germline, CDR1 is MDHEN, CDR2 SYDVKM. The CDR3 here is CASSPPRGTNEKLFF. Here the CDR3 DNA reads TGTGCCAGCAGTCCCCCTCGGGGGACTAATGAAAAACTGTTTTTT.

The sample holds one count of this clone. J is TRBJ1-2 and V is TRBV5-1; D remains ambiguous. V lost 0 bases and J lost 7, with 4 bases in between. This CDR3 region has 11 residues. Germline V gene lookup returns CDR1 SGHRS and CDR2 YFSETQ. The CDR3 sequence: CASSLVRGYTF. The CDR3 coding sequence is TGCGCCAGCAGCTTGGTTCGTGGCTACACCTTC. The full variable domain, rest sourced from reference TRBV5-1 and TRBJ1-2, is KAGVTQTPRYLIKTRGQQVTLSCSPISGHRSVSWYQQTPGQGLQFLFEYFSETQRNKGNFPGRFSGRQFSNSRSEMNVSTLELGDSALYLCASSLVRGYTFGSGTRLTVV.

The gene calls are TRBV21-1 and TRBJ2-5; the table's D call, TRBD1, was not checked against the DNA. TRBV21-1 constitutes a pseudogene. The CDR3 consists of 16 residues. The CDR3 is CASSKEGTSEGGTQYF. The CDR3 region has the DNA TGTGCCAGCAGCAAAGAAGGGACGTCTGAAGGGGGGACCCAGTACTTC.

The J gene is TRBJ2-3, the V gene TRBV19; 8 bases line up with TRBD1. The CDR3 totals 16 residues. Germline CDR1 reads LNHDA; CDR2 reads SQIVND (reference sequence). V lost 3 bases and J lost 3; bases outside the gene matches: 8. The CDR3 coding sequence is TGTGCCAGTAGTATTTTAACAGGGGGTGGAACAGATACGCAGTATTTT. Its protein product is CASSILTGGGTDTQYF.

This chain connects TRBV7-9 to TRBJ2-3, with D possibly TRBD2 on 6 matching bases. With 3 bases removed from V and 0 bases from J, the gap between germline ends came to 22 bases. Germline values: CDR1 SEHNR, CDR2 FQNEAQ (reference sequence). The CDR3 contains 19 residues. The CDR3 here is CASSFWQGGVRRSTDTQYF. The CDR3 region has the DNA TGTGCCAGCAGCTTCTGGCAGGGCGGGGTGCGGCGTAGCACAGATACGCAGTATTTT.

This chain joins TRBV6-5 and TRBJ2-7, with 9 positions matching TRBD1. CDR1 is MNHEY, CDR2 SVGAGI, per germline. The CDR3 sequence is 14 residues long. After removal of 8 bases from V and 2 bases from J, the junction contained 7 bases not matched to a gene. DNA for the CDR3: TGTGCCAGCCTGGGACAGGGTAGAACCTACGAGCAGTACGTC. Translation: CASLGQGRTYEQYV.

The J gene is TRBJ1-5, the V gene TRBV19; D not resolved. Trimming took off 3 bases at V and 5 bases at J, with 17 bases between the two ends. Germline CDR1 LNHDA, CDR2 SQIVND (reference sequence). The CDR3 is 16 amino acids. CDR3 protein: CASSMSPRSGYQPQHF. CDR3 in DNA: TGTGCCAGTAGTATGTCGCCTAGATCCGGGTATCAGCCCCAGCATTTT.

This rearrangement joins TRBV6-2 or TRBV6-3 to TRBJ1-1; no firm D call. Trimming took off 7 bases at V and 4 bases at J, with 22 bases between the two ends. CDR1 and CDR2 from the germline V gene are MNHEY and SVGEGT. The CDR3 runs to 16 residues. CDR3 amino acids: CASTPGSVRRGTEAFF. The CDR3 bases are TGTGCCAGCACCCCCGGATCCGTGAGGCGCGGCACTGAAGCTTTCTTT.

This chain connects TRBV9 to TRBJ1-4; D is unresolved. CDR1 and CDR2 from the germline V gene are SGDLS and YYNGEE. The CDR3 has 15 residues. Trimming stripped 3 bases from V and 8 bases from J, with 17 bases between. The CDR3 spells CASSAPGEGREKLFF. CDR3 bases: TGTGCCAGCAGCGCTCCCGGGGAGGGTCGAGAAAAACTGTTTTTT.

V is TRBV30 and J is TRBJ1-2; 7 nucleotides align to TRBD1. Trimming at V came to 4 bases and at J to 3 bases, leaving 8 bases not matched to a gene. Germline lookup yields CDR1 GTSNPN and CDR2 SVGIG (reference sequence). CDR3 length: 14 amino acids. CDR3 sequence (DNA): TGTGCCTGGAAAAACAGGGGTCGAGACTATGGCTACACCTTC. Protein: CAWKNRGRDYGYTF.

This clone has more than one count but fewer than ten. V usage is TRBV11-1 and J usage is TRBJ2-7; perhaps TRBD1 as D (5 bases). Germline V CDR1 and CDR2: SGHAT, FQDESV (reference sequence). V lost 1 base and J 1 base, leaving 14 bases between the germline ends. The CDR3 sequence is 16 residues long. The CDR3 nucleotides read TGTGCCAGCAGCTTAGTCGGGCAGGGATGGTCCTACGAGCAGTACTTC. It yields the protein CASSLVGQGWSYEQYF.

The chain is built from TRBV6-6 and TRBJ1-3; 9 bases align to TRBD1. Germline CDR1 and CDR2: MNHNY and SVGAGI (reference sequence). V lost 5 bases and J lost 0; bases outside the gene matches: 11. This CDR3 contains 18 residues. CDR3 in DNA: TGTGCCAGCAGTCCGCGGACAGGGGCCGAAATCTCTGGAAACACCATATATTTT. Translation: CASSPRTGAEISGNTIYF.

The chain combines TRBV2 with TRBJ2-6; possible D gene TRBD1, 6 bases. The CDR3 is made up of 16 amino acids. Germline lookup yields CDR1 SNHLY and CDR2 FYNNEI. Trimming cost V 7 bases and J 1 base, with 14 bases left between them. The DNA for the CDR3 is TGTGCCAGCAACTCGATGGACAGATCTGGGGCCAACGTCCTGACTTTC. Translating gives CASNSMDRSGANVLTF.

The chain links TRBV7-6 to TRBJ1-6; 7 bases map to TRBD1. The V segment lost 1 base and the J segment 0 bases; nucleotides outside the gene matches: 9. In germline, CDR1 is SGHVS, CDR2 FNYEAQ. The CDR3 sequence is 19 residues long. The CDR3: CASSLEAAGGSSYNSPLHF. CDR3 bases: TGTGCCAGCAGCTTAGAGGCCGCAGGGGGAAGCTCCTATAATTCACCCCTCCACTTT. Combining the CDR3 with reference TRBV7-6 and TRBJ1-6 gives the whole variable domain GAGVSQSPRYKVTKRGQDVALRCDPISGHVSLYWYRQALGQGPEFLTYFNYEAQQDKSGLPNDRFSAERPEGSISTLTIQRTEQRDSAMYRCASSLEAAGGSSYNSPLHFGNGTRLTVT.

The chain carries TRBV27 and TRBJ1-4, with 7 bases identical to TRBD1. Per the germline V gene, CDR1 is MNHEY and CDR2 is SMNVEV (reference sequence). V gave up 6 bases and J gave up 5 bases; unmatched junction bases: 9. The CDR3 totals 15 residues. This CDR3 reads CASRRTGQINEKLFF. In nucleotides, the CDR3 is TGTGCCAGCAGGCGTACGGGACAGATAAATGAAAAACTGTTTTTT.

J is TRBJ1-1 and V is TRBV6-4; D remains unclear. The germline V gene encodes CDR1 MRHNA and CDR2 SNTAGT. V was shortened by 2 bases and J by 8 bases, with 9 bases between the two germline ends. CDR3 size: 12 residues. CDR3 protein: CASSDGRDEAFF. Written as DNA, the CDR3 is TGTGCCAGCAGTGACGGGCGCGACGAAGCTTTCTTT.

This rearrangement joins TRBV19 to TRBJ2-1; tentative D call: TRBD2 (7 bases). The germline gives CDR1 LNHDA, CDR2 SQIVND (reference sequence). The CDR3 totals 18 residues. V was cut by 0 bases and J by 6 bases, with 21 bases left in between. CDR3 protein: CASSIDHGGGTRSNEQFF. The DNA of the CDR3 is TGTGCCAGTAGTATAGATCATGGCGGGGGCACAAGGAGCAATGAGCAGTTCTTC. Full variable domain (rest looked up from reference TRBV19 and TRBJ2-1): DGGITQSPKYLFRKEGQNVTLSCEQNLNHDAMYWYRQDPGQGLRLIYYSQIVNDFQKGDIAEGYSVSREKKESFPLTVTSAQKNPTAFYLCASSIDHGGGTRSNEQFFGPGTRLTVL.

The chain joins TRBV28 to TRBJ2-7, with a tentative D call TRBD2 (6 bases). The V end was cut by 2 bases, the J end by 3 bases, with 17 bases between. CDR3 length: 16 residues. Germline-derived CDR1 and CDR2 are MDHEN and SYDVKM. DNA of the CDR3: TGTGCCAGCAGTTTAGGGGAACAGGTGGGAGGCTACGAGCAGTACTTC. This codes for CASSLGEQVGGYEQYF.

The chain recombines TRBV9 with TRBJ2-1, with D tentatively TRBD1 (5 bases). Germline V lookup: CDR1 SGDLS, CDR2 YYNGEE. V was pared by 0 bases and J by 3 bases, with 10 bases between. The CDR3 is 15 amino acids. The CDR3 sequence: CASSVEGTGYNEQFF. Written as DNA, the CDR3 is TGTGCCAGCAGCGTAGAAGGTACAGGCTACAATGAGCAGTTCTTC.

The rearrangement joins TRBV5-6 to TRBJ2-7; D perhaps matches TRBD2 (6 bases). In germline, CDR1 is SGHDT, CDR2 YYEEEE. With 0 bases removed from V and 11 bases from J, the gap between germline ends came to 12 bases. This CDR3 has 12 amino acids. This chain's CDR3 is CASSLGRVAEYF. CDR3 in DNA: TGTGCCAGCAGCTTGGGGAGGGTTGCCGAGTACTTC.

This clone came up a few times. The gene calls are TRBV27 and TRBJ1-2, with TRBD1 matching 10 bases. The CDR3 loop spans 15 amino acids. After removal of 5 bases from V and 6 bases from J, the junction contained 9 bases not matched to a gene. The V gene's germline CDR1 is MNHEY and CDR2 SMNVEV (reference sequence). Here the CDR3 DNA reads TGTGCCAGCAGTCTTACTCGGACAGGGGGAAATGGCTACACCTTC. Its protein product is CASSLTRTGGNGYTF.